The sequence of this T cell receptor (beta chain) was determined in a study of blood T cell repertoires in COVID-19. TCRdb's table, derived via immunoSEQ multiplex PCR, lists solely in-frame clones and lacks some. The sample has fewer than 200,000 clones; roughly 87% are singletons. CDR3 length: 17 amino acids. Germline CDR1 is SGHDT and CDR2 is YYEEEE. V shed 4 bases and J 0 bases; nucleotides not matched to a gene: 6. The genes are TRBV5-6 and TRBJ2-4; TRBD2 matches 11 bases. This clonotype was sampled from a woman aged 45-59 years with acute or convalescent COVID-19. Sample: peripheral blood. The CDR3 loop reads CASSPGLAGGAKNIQYF. CDR3 in DNA: TGTGCCAGCAGCCCAGGGCTAGCGGGAGGAGCCAAAAACATTCAGTACTTC.